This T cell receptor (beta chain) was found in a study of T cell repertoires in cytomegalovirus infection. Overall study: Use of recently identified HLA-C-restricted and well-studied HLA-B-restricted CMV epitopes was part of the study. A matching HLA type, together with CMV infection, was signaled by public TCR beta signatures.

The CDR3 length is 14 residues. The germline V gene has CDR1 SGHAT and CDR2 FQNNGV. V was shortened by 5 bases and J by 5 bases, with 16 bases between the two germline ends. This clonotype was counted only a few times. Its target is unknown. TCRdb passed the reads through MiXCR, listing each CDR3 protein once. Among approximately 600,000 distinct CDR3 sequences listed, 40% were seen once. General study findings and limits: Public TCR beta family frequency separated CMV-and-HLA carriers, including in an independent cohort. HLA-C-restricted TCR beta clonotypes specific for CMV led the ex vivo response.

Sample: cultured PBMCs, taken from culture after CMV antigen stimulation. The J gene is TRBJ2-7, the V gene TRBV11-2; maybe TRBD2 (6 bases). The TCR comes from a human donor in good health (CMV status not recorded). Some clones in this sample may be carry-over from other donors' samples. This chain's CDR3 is CASSSFRDWNEQYF. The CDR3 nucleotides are TGTGCCAGCAGCAGTTTCCGGGACTGGAACGAGCAGTACTTC.